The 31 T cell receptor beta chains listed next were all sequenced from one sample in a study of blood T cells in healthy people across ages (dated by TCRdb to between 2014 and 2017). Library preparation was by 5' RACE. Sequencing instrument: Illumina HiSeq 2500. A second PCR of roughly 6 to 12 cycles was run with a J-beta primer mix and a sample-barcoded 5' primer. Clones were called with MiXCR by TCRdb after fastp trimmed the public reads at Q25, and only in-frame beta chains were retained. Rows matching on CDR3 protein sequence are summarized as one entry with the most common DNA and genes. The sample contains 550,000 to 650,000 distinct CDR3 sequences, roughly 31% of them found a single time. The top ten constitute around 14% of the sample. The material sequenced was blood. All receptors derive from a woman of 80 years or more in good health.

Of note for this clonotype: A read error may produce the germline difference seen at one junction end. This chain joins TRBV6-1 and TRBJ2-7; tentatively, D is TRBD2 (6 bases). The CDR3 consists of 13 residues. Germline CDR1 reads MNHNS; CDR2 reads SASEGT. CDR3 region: CAGSGGNNTEQYF. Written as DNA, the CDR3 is TGTGCCGGCAGTGGGGGGAACAACACCGAGCAGTACTTC.

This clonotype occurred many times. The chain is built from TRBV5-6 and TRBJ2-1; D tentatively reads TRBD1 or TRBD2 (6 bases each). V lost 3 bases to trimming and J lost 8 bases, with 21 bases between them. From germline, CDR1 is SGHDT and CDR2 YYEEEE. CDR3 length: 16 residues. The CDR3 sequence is CASSSAFGGPSHEQFF. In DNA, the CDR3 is TGTGCCAGCAGCTCTGCCTTTGGGGGGCCAAGTCATGAGCAGTTCTTC.

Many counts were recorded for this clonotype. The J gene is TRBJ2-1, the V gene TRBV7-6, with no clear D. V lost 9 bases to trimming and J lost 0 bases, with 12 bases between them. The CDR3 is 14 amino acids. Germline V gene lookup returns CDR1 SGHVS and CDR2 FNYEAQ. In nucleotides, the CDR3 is TGTGCCAGTCAGCCTTTGAGCTCCTACAATGAGCAGTTCTTC. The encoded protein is CASQPLSSYNEQFF.

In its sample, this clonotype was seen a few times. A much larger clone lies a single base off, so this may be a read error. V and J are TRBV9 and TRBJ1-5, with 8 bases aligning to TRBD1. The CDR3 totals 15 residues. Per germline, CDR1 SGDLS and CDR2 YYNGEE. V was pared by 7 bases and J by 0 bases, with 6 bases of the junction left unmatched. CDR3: CASSATGVSNQPQHF. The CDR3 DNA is TGTGCCAGCTCTGCGACAGGGGTTAGCAATCAGCCCCAGCATTTT.

This CDR3 reads CASSSGPGAFF. The CDR3 DNA sequence: TGTGCCAGCAGCTCGGGCCCTGGTGCTTTCTTT. The V and J genes are TRBV7-9 and TRBJ1-1; unclear D gene. The V and J ends lost 4 bases and 11 bases respectively, with 11 bases between them. This CDR3 contains 11 residues. From germline, CDR1 is SEHNR and CDR2 FQNEAQ (reference sequence).

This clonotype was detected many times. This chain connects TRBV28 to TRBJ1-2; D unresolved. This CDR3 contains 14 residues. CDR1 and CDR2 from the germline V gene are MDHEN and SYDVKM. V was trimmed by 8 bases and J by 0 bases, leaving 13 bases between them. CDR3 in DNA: TGTGCCAGCTCCTCCGGCCCACCTAACTATGGCTACACCTTC. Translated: CASSSGPPNYGYTF.

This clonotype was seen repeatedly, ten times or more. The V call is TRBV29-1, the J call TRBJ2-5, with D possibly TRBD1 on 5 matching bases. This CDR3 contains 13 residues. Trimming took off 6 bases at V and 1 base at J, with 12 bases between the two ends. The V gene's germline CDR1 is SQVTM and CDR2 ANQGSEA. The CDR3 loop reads CSVGLQVQETQYF. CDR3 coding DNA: TGCAGCGTCGGATTACAGGTCCAAGAGACCCAGTACTTC.

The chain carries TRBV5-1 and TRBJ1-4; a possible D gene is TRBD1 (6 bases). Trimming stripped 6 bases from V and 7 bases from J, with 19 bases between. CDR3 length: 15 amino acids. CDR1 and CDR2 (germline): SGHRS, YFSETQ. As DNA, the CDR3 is TGCGCCAGCAACCATTGGGGGGGCACTGGTGAAAAACTGTTTTTT. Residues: CASNHWGGTGEKLFF.

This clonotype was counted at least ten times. The CDR3 nucleotides are TGCGCCAGCAGCTCGGGCGGTGGCCCCTACGAGCAGTACTTC. Amino acids: CASSSGGGPYEQYF. The V gene is TRBV5-1, the J gene TRBJ2-7; no firm D call. The CDR3 is 14 residues long. Trimming took 3 bases from V and 2 from J, leaving 12 bases between them. Germline values: CDR1 SGHRS, CDR2 YFSETQ.

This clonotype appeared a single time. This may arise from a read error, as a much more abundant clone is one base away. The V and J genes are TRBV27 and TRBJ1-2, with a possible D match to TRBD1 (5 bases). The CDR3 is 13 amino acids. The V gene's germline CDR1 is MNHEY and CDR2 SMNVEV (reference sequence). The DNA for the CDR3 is TGTACCAGCAGTCCCCTGGGGGGCTATGGCTACACCTTC. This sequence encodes CTSSPLGGYGYTF.

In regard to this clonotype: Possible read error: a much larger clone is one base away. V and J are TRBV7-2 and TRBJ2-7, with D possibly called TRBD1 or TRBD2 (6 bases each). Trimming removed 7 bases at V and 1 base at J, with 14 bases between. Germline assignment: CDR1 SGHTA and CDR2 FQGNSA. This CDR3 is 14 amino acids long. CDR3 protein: CASTGEGGSYEQYF. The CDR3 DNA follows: TGTGCCAGCACCGGCGAGGGGGGATCCTACGAGCAGTACTTC.

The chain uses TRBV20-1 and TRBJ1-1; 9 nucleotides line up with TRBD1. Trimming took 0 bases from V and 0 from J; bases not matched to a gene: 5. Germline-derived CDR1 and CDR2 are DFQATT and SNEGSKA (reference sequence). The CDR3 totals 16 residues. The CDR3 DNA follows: TGCAGTGCTAGAGATATGGGACAGGGACTGAACACTGAAGCTTTCTTT. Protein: CSARDMGQGLNTEAFF.

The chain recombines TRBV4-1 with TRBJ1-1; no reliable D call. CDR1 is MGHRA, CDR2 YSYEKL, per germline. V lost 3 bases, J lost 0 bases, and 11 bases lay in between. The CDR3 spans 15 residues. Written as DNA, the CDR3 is TGCGCCAGCAGCCAGGAGTCCTTAATGAACACTGAAGCTTTCTTT. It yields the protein CASSQESLMNTEAFF.

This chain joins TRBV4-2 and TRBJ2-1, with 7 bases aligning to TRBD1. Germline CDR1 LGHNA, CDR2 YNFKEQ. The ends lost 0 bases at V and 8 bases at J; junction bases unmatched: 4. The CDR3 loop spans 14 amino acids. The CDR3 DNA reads TGTGCCAGCAGCCAAGAACAAGGGGGCGATGAGCAGTTCTTC. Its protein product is CASSQEQGGDEQFF.

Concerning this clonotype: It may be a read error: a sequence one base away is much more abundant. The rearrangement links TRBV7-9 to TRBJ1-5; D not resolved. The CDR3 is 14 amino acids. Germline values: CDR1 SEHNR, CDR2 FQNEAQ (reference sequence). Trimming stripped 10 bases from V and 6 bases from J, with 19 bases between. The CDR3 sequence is CANTRAGRSQPQHF. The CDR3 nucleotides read TGTGCCAACACCCGGGCGGGTCGCAGTCAGCCCCAGCATTTT.

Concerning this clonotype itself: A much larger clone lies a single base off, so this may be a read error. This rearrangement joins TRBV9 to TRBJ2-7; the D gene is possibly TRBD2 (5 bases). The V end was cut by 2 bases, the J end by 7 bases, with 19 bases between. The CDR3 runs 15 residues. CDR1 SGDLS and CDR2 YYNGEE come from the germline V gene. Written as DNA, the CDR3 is TGTGCCAGCAGCGTCCGCGCGGACTCCTACAATGAGCAGTACTTC. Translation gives CASSVRADSYNEQYF. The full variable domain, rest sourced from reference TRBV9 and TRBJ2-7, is DSGVTQTPKHLITATGQRVTLRCSPRSGDLSVYWYQQSLDQGLQFLIQYYNGEERAKGNILERFSAQQFPDLHSELNLSSLELGDSALYFCASSVRADSYNEQYFGPGTRLTVT.

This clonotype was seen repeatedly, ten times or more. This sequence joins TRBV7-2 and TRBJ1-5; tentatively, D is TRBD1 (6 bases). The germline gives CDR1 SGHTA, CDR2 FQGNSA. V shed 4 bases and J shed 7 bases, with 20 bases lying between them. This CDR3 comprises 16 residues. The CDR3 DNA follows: TGTGCCAGCAGCTCCCTGGGGGGCGGTCAGAGCCAGCCCCAGCATTTT. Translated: CASSSLGGGQSQPQHF.

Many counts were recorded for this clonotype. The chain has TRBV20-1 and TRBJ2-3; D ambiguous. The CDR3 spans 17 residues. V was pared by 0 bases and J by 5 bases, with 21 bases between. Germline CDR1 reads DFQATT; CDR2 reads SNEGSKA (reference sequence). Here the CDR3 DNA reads TGCAGTGCTAGAGATGCAGCGCAGCCGGAAATGAAAGATACGCAGTATTTT. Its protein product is CSARDAAQPEMKDTQYF.

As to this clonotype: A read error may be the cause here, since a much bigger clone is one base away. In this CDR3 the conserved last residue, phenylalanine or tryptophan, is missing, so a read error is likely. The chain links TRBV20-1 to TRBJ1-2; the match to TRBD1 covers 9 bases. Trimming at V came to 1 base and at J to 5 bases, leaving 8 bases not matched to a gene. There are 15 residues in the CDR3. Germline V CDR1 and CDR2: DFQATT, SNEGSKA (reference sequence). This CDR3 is CSARARRDRAYGYTC. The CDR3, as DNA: TGCAGTGCTAGAGCTCGTCGGGACAGGGCATATGGCTACACCTGC.

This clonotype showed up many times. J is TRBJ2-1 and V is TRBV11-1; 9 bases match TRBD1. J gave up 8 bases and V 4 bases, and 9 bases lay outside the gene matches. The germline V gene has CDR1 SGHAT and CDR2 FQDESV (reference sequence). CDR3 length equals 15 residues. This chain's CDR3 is CASSSSGTGRYEQFF. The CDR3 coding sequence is TGTGCCAGCAGCTCATCCGGGACAGGGAGATATGAGCAGTTCTTC.

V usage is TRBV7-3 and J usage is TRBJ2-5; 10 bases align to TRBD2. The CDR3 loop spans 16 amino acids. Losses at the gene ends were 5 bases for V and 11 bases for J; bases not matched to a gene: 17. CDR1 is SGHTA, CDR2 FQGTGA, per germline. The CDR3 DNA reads TGTGCCAGCAGCCCGCGTAGAGCGGGGGGGCCACAGGAACAGTACTTC. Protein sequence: CASSPRRAGGPQEQYF.

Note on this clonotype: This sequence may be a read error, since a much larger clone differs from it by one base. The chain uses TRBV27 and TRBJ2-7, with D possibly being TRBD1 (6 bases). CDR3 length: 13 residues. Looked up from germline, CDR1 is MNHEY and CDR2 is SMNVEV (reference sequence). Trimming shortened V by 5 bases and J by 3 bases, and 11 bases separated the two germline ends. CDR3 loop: CASSTEGVYEQYF. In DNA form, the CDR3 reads TGTGCCAGCAGTACTGAGGGGGTCTACGAGCAGTACTTC.

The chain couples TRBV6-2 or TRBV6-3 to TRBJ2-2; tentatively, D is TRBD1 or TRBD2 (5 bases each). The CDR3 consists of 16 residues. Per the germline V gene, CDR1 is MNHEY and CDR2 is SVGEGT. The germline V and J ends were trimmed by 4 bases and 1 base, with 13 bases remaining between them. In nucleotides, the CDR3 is TGTGCCAGCAGTTTCCCCACAGGAGGGAACACCGGGGAGCTGTTTTTT. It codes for CASSFPTGGNTGELFF.

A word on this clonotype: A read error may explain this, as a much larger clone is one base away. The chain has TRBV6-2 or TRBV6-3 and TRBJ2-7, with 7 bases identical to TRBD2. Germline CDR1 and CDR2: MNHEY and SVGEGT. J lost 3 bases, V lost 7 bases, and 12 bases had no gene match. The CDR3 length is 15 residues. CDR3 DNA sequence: TGTGCCAGCAACCTCGACACGGGGGGTTGCTACGAGCAGTACTTC. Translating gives CASNLDTGGCYEQYF.

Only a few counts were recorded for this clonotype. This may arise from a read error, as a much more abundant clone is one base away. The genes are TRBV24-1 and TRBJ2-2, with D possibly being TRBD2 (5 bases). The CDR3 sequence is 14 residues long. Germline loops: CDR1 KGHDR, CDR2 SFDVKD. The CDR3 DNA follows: TGTGCCACCAGTGATCCCTTACAAACCGGGGAGCGGTTTTTT. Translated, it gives CATSDPLQTGERFF.

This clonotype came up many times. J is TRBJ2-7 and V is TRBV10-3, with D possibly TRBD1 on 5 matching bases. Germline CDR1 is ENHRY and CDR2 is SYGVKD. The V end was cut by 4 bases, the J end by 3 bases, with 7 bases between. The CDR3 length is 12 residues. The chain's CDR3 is CAISGRGYEQYF. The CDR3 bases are TGTGCCATCAGTGGTAGGGGCTACGAGCAGTACTTC.

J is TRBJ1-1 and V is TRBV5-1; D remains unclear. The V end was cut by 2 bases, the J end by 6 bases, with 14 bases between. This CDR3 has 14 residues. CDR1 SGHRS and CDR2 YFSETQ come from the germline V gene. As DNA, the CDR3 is TGCGCCAGCAGCTTTGGTCGGGGATACGCTGAAGCTTTCTTT. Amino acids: CASSFGRGYAEAFF.

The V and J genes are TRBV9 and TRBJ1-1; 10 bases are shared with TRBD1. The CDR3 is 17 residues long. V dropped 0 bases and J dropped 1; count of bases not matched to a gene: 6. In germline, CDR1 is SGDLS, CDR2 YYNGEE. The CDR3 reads CASSVEGDRGGNTEAFF. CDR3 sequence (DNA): TGTGCCAGCAGCGTAGAAGGGGACAGGGGAGGGAACACTGAAGCTTTCTTT.

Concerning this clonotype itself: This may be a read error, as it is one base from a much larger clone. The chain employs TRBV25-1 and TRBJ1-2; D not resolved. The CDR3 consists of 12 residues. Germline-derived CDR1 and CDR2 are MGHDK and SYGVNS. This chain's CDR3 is CASSVLNYGDTF. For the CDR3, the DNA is TGTGCCAGCAGTGTCCTTAACTATGGCGACACCTTC.

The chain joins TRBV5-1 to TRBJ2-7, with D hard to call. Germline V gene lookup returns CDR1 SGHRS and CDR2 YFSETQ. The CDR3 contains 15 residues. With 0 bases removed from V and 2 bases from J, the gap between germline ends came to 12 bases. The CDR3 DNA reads TGCGCCAGCAGCTTGGGAGGTGGGCAGACCTACGAGCAGTACTTC. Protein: CASSLGGGQTYEQYF.

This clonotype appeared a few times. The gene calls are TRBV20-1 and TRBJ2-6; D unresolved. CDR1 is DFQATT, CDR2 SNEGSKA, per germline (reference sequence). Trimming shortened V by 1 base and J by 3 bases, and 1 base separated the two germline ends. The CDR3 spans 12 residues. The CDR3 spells CSARGGANVLTF. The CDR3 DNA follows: TGCAGTGCTAGAGGTGGGGCCAACGTCCTGACTTTC.